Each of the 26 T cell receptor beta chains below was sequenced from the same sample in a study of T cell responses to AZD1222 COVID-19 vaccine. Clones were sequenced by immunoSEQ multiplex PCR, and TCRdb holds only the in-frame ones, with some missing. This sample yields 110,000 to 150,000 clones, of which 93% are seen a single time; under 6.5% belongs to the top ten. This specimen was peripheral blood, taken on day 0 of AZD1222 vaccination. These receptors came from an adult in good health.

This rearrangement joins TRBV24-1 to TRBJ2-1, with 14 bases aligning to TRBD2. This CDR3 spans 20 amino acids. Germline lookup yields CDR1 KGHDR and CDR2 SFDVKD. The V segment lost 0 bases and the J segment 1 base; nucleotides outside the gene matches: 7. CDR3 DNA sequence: TGTGCCACCAGTGATTTGAAAGGGACTAGCGGGAGTGGATCCTACAATGAGCAGTTCTTC. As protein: CATSDLKGTSGSGSYNEQFF.

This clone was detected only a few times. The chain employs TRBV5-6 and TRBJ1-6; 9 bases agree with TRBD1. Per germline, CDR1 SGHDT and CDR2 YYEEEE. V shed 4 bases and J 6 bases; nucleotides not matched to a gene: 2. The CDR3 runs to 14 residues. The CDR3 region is CASSRGQGNSPLHF. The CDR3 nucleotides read TGTGCCAGCAGCAGGGGACAGGGTAATTCACCCCTCCACTTT.

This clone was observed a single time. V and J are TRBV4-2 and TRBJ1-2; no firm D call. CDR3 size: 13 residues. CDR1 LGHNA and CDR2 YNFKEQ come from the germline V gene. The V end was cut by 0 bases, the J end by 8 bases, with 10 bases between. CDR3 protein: CASSQDNVSGYTF. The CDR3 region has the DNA TGTGCCAGCAGCCAAGACAACGTCTCCGGCTACACCTTC.

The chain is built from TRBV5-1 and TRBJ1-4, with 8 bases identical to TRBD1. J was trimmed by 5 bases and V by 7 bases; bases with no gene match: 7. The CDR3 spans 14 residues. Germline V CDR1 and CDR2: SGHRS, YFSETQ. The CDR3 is CASQDGTGNEKLFF. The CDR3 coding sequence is TGCGCCAGCCAGGATGGGACAGGCAATGAAAAACTGTTTTTT.

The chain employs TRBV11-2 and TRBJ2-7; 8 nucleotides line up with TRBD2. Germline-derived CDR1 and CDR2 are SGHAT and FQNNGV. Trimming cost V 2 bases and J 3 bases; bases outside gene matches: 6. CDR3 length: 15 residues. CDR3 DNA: TGTGCCAGCAGCTTATCTAGCGGGCCCTACTACGAGCAGTACTTC. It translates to CASSLSSGPYYEQYF.

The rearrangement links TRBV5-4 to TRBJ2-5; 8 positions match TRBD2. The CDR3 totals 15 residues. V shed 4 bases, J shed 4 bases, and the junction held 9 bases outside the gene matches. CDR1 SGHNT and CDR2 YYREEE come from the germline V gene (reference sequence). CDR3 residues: CASSPGGGFGETQYF. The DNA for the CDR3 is TGTGCCAGCAGCCCCGGGGGGGGTTTCGGAGAGACCCAGTACTTC.

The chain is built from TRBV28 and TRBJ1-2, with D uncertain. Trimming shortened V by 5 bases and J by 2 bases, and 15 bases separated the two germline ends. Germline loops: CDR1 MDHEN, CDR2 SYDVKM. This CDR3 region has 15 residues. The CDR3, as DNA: TGTGCCAGCAGTAGGGAGGCCCCTCAAAACTATGGCTACACCTTC. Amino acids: CASSREAPQNYGYTF.

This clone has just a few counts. DNA for the CDR3: TGTGCCAGCAGCTTCGGGACAGGGCCCCGCAATCAGCCCCAGCATTTT. This sequence encodes CASSFGTGPRNQPQHF. This rearrangement joins TRBV7-9 to TRBJ1-5, with TRBD1 matching 9 bases. The CDR3 totals 16 residues. With 3 bases clipped from V and 2 bases from J, the junction kept 5 bases outside the gene matches. Germline assignment: CDR1 SEHNR and CDR2 FQNEAQ (reference sequence).

The DNA of the CDR3 is TGTGCCAGCAGCCCCGGGAGGACAGTATCTGAAGCTTTCTTT. Translation: CASSPGRTVSEAFF. The rearrangement links TRBV7-2 to TRBJ1-1; a possible D gene is TRBD1 (6 bases). The CDR3 spans 14 residues. Germline-derived CDR1 and CDR2 are SGHTA and FQGNSA. V lost 5 bases and J lost 6, with 16 bases in between.

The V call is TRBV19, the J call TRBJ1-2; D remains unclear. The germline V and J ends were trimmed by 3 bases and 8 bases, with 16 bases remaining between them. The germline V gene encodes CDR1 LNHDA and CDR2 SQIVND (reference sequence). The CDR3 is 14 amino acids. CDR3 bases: TGTGCCAGTAGTATCGAGGCTCCCGTGGGGGGCTACACCTTC. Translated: CASSIEAPVGGYTF.

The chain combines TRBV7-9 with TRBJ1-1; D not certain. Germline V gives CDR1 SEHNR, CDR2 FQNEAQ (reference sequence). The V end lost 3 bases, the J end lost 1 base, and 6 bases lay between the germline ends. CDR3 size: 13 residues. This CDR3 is CASSFSANTEAFF. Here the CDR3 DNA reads TGTGCCAGCAGCTTTTCAGCGAACACTGAAGCTTTCTTT.

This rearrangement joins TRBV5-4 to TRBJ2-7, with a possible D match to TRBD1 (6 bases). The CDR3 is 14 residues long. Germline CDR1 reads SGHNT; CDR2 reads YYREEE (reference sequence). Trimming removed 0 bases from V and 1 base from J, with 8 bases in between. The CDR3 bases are TGTGCCAGCAGCTTGGGTCAGGGGTCCTACGAGCAGTACTTC. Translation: CASSLGQGSYEQYF.

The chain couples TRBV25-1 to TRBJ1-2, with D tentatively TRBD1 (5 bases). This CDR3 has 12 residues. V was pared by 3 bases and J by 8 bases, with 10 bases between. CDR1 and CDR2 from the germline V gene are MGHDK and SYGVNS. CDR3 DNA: TGTGCCAGCAGTGAGGGGGGGTCGGGCTACACCTTC. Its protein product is CASSEGGSGYTF.

CDR3 nucleotides: TGTGCCAGCAGCTTAGATGGCGGGGGCACCGGGGAGCTGTTTTTT. It yields the protein CASSLDGGGTGELFF. The V gene is TRBV11-3, the J gene TRBJ2-2; 7 bases line up with TRBD2. The germline V gene has CDR1 SGHNT and CDR2 YENEEA. The length of the CDR3 is 15 residues. The V gene end was trimmed by 0 bases and the J gene end by 4 bases; junction bases not matched to a gene: 2.

CDR3 nucleotides: TGTGCCAGCAGTGGGACTAGCGGGGTAAGGTTGGGTGAGCAGTTCTTC. Encoded protein: CASSGTSGVRLGEQFF. The chain has TRBV25-1 and TRBJ2-1; 12 bases map to TRBD2. Unmatched junction bases numbered 10, after V lost 4 bases and J lost 9 bases. Germline V gene data show CDR1 as MGHDK and CDR2 as SYGVNS. This CDR3 contains 16 residues.

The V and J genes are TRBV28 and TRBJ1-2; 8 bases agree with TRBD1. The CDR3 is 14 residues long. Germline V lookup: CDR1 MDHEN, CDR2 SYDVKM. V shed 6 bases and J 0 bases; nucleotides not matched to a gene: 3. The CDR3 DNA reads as TGTGCCAGCAGCTTGACAGGGGCTAACTATGGCTACACCTTC. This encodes CASSLTGANYGYTF.

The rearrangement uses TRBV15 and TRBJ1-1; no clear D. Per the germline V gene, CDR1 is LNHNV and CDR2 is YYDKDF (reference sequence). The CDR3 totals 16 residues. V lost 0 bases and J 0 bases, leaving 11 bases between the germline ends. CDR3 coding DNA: TGTGCCACCAGCAGAGATCTACACAGCATGAACACTGAAGCTTTCTTT. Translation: CATSRDLHSMNTEAFF. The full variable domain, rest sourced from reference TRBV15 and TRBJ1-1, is DAMVIQNPRYQVTQFGKPVTLSCSQTLNHNVMYWYQQKSSQAPKLLFHYYDKDFNNEADTPDNFQSRRPNTSFCFLDIRSPGLGDTAMYLCATSRDLHSMNTEAFFGQGTRLTVV.

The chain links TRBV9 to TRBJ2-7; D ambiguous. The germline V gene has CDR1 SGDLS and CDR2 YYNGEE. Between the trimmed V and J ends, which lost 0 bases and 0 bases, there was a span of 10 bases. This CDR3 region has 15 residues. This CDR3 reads CASSVGPPPSYEQYF. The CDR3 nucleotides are TGTGCCAGCAGCGTAGGTCCTCCCCCCTCCTACGAGCAGTACTTC.

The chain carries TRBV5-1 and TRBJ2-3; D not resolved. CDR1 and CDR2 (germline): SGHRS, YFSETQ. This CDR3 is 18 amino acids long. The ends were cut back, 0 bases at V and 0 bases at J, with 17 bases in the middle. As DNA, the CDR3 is TGCGCCAGCAGCTTGGCTATTTCCTCCAGAACTAGCACAGATACGCAGTATTTT. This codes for CASSLAISSRTSTDTQYF.

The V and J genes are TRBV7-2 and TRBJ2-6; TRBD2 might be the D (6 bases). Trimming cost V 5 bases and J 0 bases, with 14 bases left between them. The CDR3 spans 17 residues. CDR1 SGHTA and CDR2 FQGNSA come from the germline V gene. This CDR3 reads CASSAGMMFSGANVLTF. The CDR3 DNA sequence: TGTGCCAGCAGCGCGGGGATGATGTTCTCTGGGGCCAACGTCCTGACTTTC.

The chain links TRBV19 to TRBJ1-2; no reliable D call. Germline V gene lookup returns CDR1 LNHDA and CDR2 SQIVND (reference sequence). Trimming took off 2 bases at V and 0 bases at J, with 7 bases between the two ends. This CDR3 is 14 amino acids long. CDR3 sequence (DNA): TGTGCCAGTAGTATATCGTCCACTAACTATGGCTACACCTTC. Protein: CASSISSTNYGYTF. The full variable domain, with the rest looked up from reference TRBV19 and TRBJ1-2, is DGGITQSPKYLFRKEGQNVTLSCEQNLNHDAMYWYRQDPGQGLRLIYYSQIVNDFQKGDIAEGYSVSREKKESFPLTVTSAQKNPTAFYLCASSISSTNYGYTFGSGTRLTVV.

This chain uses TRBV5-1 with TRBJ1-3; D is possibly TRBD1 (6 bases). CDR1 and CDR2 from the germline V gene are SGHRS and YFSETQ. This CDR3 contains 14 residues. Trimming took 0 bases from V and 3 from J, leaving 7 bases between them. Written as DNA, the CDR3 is TGCGCCAGCAGCTTGGGGACAGTTGGAAACACCATATATTTT. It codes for CASSLGTVGNTIYF.

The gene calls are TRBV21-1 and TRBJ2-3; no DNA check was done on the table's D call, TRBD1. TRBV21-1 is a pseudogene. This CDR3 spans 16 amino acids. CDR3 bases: TGTGCCAGCAGCAAAGTTGCGACAGGGATGTCAGATACGCAGTATTTT. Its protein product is CASSKVATGMSDTQYF.

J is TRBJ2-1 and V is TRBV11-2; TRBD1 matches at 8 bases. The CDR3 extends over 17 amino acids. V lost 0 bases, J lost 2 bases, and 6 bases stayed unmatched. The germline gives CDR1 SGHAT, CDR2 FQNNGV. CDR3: CASSLDFRQGTYNEQFF. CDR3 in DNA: TGTGCCAGCAGCTTAGATTTTAGACAGGGGACCTACAATGAGCAGTTCTTC.

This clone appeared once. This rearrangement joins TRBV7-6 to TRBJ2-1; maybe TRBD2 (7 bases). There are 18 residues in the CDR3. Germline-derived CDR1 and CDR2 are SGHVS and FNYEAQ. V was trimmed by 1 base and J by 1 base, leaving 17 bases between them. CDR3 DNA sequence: TGTGCCAGCAGCTTAGACCTCGGGGGGCCGGAGTCCTACAATGAGCAGTTCTTC. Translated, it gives CASSLDLGGPESYNEQFF.

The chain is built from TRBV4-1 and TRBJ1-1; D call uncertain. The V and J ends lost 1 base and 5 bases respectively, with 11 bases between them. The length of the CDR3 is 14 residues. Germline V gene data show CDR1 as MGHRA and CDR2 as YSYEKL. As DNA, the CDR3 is TGCGCCAGCAGCCAAGTGGAGTCGGGAACTGAAGCTTTCTTT. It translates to CASSQVESGTEAFF.